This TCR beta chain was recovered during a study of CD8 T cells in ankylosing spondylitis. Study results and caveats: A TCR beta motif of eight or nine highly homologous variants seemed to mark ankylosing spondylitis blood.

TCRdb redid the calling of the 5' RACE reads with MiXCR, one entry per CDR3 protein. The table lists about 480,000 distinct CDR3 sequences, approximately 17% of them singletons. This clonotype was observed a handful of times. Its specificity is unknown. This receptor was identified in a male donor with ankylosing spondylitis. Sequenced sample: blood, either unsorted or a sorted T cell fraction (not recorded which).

CDR3 sequence reads: CASSPSRQGKSDTQYF. The DNA of the CDR3 is TGTGCCAGCTCACCCTCTCGACAGGGGAAATCAGATACGCAGTATTTT. The chain has TRBV18 and TRBJ2-3; 8 positions match TRBD1. The CDR3 is made up of 16 amino acids. Per the germline V gene, CDR1 is KGHSH and CDR2 is LQKENI. V trimming: 3 bases; J trimming: 4 bases; junction bases outside the gene matches: 9.